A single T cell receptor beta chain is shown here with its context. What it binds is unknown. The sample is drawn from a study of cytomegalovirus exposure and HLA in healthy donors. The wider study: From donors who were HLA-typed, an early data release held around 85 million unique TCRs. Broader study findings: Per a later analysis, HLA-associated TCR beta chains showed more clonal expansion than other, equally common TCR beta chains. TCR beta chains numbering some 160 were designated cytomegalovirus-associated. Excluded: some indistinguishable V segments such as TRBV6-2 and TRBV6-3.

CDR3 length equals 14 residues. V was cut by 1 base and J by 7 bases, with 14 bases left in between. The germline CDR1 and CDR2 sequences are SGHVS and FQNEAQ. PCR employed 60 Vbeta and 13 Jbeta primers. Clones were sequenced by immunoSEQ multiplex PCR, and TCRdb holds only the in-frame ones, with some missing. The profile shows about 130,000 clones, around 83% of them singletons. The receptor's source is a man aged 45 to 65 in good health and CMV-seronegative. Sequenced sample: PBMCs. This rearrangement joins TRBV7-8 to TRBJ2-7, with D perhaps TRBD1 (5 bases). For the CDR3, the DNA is TGTGCCAGCAGCTTAGGGGGCAGCGTCAGAGAGCAGTACTTC. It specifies CASSLGGSVREQYF. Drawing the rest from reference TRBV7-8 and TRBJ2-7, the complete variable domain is GAGVSQSPRYKVAKRGQDVALRCDPISGHVSLFWYQQALGQGPEFLTYFQNEAQLDKSGLPSDRFFAERPEGSVSTLKIQRTQQEDSAVYLCASSLGGSVREQYFGPGTRLTVT.